This is a list of T cell receptor beta chains from one sample in a study of cytomegalovirus exposure and HLA in healthy donors. The assay was immunoSEQ multiplex PCR, and TCRdb's table has in-frame clones only and misses some. The sample lists about 140,000 clones, almost 85% occurring once. Sequencing input: PBMCs. These receptor sequences come from a man aged 18 to 30 in good health and CMV-seropositive. CDR3s include the opening cysteine and the closing phenylalanine or tryptophan. D genes are given only for firm matches. Not all rows give a size; the values are once, few, many and, for expanded clones, a class.

>-|-|TRBV7-9|TRBJ2-2
TGTGCCAGCAGCTTTTATACATACGCGAACACCGGGGAGCTGTTTTTT
CASSFYTYANTGELFF
>-|-|TRBV27|TRBJ2-7
TGTGCCAGCAGTTTATCGGTTACAGGGCACCCCTACGAGCAGTACTTC
CASSLSVTGHPYEQYF
>-|-|TRBV9|TRBJ2-1
TGTGCCAGCAGCCCAAGGGGGAGCTCCTACAATGAGCAGTTCTTC
CASSPRGSSYNEQFF
>-|-|TRBV15|TRBJ1-4
TGTGCCACCAGCAGAGCGACTTCAACTAATGAAAAACTGTTTTTT
CATSRATSTNEKLFF
>once|TRBD1|TRBV30|TRBJ1-2
TGTGCCTGGAGTGACTGGACAGGGGTGGGTGGCTACACCTTC
CAWSDWTGVGGYTF
>-|TRBD1|TRBV28|TRBJ2-5
TGTGCCAGCAGTTCAGGGGGACAGGGCCCAGAGACCCAGTACTTC
CASSSGGQGPETQYF
>once|-|TRBV9|TRBJ2-3
TGTGCCAGCAGCGTGCCTCCGGGGAATAGCACAGATACGCAGTATTTT
CASSVPPGNSTDTQYF
>-|-|TRBV15|TRBJ1-1
TGTGCCACCAGCAGAGATGGGAGGGCGGGCACTGAAGCTTTCTTT
CATSRDGRAGTEAFF
>-|-|TRBV5-1|TRBJ2-7
TGCGCCAGCAGCCTAGACCTCGAGCAGTACTTC
CASSLDLEQYF
>-|TRBD1|TRBV27|TRBJ2-1
TGTGCCAGCAGTTTATCCCCGACAGGGTCGAATGAGCAGTTCTTC
CASSLSPTGSNEQFF
>-|TRBD1|TRBV9|TRBJ2-1
TGTGCCAGCAGCGTAGCAGGGGGCTCCTACAATGAGCAGTTCTTC
CASSVAGGSYNEQFF
>once|-|TRBV21-1|TRBJ1-4
TGTGCCAGCAGCAAAGAAAGGACAGGGAACGATGAAAAACTGTTTTTT
CASSKERTGNDEKLFF
>-|TRBD1|TRBV2|TRBJ2-7
TGTGCCAGCAGATCGACAGGGCGTCCAACCTACGAGCAGTACTTC
CASRSTGRPTYEQYF
>-|-|TRBV4-2|TRBJ1-1
TGTGCCAGCAGCCCCGAAGGGGGGAACACTGAAGCTTTCTTT
CASSPEGGNTEAFF
>once|TRBD2|TRBV27|TRBJ2-1
TGTGCCAGCACCGCCGTGGGACTAGCGGGGGAAGAGCAGTTCTTC
CASTAVGLAGEEQFF
>-|TRBD1|TRBV19|TRBJ1-1
TGTGCCAGTAGCACTCAGGGGGCGCGGTACACTGAAGCTTTCTTT
CASSTQGARYTEAFF
>few|-|TRBV18|TRBJ1-2
TGTGCCAGCTCACCACTGGACAGTCATGGCTACACCTTC
CASSPLDSHGYTF
>-|-|TRBV5-6|TRBJ1-2
TGTGCCAGCAGCCCGGAGTGGGGTGGAGACTATGGCTGCACCTTC
CASSPEWGGDYGCTF
>-|-|TRBV2|TRBJ1-4
TGTGCCAGCTTGGTGGGCAGGGCGAATGAAAAACTGTTTTTT
CASLVGRANEKLFF
>once|TRBD1|TRBV6-6|TRBJ1-2
TGTGCCAGCAGTTCCCGGACAGGGGATGGCTACACCTTC
CASSSRTGDGYTF
>-|-|TRBV7-6|TRBJ1-1
TGTGCCAGCAGCCAGAGAACAGGGAAGGGTGAAGCTTTCTTT
CASSQRTGKGEAFF
>-|TRBD1|TRBV10-1|TRBJ1-4
TGCGCCAGCAACCGGGACAGGGGCGAAAAACTGTTTTTT
CASNRDRGEKLFF
>-|TRBD1|TRBV30|TRBJ1-2
TGTGCCTGGAGTGAGTGGACAGGGTCTAACTATGGCTACACCTTC
CAWSEWTGSNYGYTF
>-|-|TRBV28|TRBJ1-5
TGTGCCAGCGGCTATTCCGGGGGGGGTCAGCCCCAGCATTTT
CASGYSGGGQPQHF
>-|-|TRBV14|TRBJ2-2
TGTGCCAGCAGCCAACGTACCGGGGAGCTGTTTTTT
CASSQRTGELFF
>-|-|TRBV18|TRBJ2-5
TGTGCCAGCACGTCTTGGGAGAGGACCCTATTACAAGAGACCCAATACTTC
CASTSWERTLLQETQYF
>-|-|TRBV6-1|TRBJ1-3
TGTGCCAGCCAATCTTGGGACTACTCTGGAAACACCATATATTTT
CASQSWDYSGNTIYF
>few|-|TRBV7-9|TRBJ1-1
TGTGCCAGCAGCTTAAGGGGGGGCACTGAAGCTTTCTTT
CASSLRGGTEAFF
>-|TRBD2|TRBV28|TRBJ2-3
TGTGCCAGCAGTGGACTAGCGGGAAAACACACTTTGGAAGATACGCAGTATTTT
CASSGLAGKHTLEDTQYF
>few|TRBD1|TRBV6-1|TRBJ1-2
TGTGCCAGCAGAGGACAGGGTTCCTATGGCTACACCTTC
CASRGQGSYGYTF
>-|-|TRBV6-1|TRBJ1-2
TGTGCCAGCAGAGGACAGCTAGCTAACTATGGCTACACCTTC
CASRGQLANYGYTF
>-|TRBD1|TRBV5-1|TRBJ1-3
TGCGCCAGCAGCTTGGCCGGGACAGCCGGAAACACCATATATTTT
CASSLAGTAGNTIYF
>-|TRBD1|TRBV7-6|TRBJ2-1
TGTGCCAGCAGCCAGACAGGGGGGACAGTCCCCAATGAGCAGTTCTTC
CASSQTGGTVPNEQFF
>-|TRBD1|TRBV6-6|TRBJ2-7
TGTGCCAGCAGTCAAAGGACAGGGGGCTACGAGCAGTACTTC
CASSQRTGGYEQYF
>-|-|TRBV28|TRBJ2-1
TGTGCCAGCAGTTTTCAGTCGGGAGCCCATGAGCAGTTCTTC
CASSFQSGAHEQFF
>-|-|TRBV7-9|TRBJ2-2
TGTGCCAGCAGCCACTCCCCGTCAGGGGACACCGGGGAGCTGTTTTTT
CASSHSPSGDTGELFF
>-|-|TRBV6-1|TRBJ2-7
TGTGCCAGCAGTTACTACGAGCAGTACTTC
CASSYYEQYF
>-|TRBD1|TRBV5-1|TRBJ2-1
TGCGCCAGCAGCTTAGGGGACAGGGATTACAATGAGCAGTTCTTC
CASSLGDRDYNEQFF
>-|TRBD1|TRBV4-1|TRBJ2-2
TGCGCCAGCAGGACGATTCGACAGGGAGTGGGGACCGGGGAGCTGTTTTTT
CASRTIRQGVGTGELFF
>once|-|TRBV10-1|TRBJ2-5
TGCGCCAGCAGTGAGGAGGGAAATCAAGAGACCCAGTACTTC
CASSEEGNQETQYF
>-|TRBD1|TRBV10-3|TRBJ1-2
TGTGCCATCAGCGACAACCCATCGACAGGGGGAGGCTATGGCTACACCTTC
CAISDNPSTGGGYGYTF
>-|-|TRBV28|TRBJ1-1
TGTGCCAGCATAAGCGTTGGGTACACTGAAGCTTTCTTT
CASISVGYTEAFF
>-|TRBD1|TRBV12-5|TRBJ1-1
TGTGCTAGTGGCCCAGGGGGCTCTGAAGCTTTCTTT
CASGPGGSEAFF
>-|-|TRBV5-1|TRBJ2-3
TGCGCCAGCAGCTTGGCCCCACTCACAGATACGCAGTATTTT
CASSLAPLTDTQYF
>-|TRBD1|TRBV9|TRBJ2-7
TGTGCCAGCAGCGTCGGGACAGGACCCTACGAGCAGTACTTC
CASSVGTGPYEQYF
>-|-|TRBV27|TRBJ1-1
TGTGCCAGCAGCCCTGGGGGGGGCCCGAACACTGAAGCTTTCTTT
CASSPGGGPNTEAFF
>-|-|TRBV19|TRBJ1-4
TGTGCCAGTAGTTATTCAGGGAGGGGAAATGAAAAACTGTTTTTT
CASSYSGRGNEKLFF
>-|TRBD1|TRBV29-1|TRBJ1-1
TGCAGCGTTTCACAGGGGCCCGTCGAAGCTTTCTTT
CSVSQGPVEAFF
>-|-|TRBV11-1|TRBJ1-2
TGTGCCAGCAGCTCATTTGGGGCCCCAAGTGGCTACACCTTC
CASSSFGAPSGYTF
>-|TRBD1|TRBV2|TRBJ2-1
TGTGCCAGCAACAGGGGTCGAGAGGTAGACAATGAGCAGTTCTTC
CASNRGREVDNEQFF
>-|-|TRBV6-5|TRBJ2-1
TGTGCCAGCAGTTCAAACAATGAGCAGTTCTTC
CASSSNNEQFF
>-|TRBD2|TRBV29-1|TRBJ2-2
TGCAGCGTTGGCCGACTAGCGGAAAACACCGGGGAGCTGTTTTTT
CSVGRLAENTGELFF
>-|-|TRBV4-1|TRBJ2-7
TGCGCCAGCAGCCAAGATCGGGACTTCGTTTCTGAGCAGTACTTC
CASSQDRDFVSEQYF
>-|-|TRBV14|TRBJ2-1
TGTGCCAGCAGCCCGCGGATCGCCTACAATGAGCAGTTCTTC
CASSPRIAYNEQFF
>-|-|TRBV6-5|TRBJ1-2
TGTGCCAGCAGTTACCGTCCTAACTATGGCTACACCTTC
CASSYRPNYGYTF
>-|TRBD2|TRBV25-1|TRBJ2-7
TGTGCCAGCAGTGCCCCGGGACTAGCGGCCTACGAGCAGTACTTC
CASSAPGLAAYEQYF
>once|-|TRBV9|TRBJ1-1
TGTGCCAGCAGCGAGACAAGGTTCATGAACACTGAAGCTTTCTTT
CASSETRFMNTEAFF
>-|TRBD2|TRBV10-2|TRBJ2-2
TGCGCCGGAACTAGCGGGAGGGCCCCGAACACCGGGGAGCTGTTTTTT
CAGTSGRAPNTGELFF